The 30 T cell receptor beta chains reported below all come from one sample, sequenced in a study of T cell repertoires in cytomegalovirus infection. TCRdb itself ran the reads through MiXCR, one entry per CDR3 protein. The table records fewer than 850,000 distinct CDR3 sequences, about 27% of them present only once. Their recognized antigens are unknown. The sequencing here drew on cultured CD8+ T cells from PBMCs, taken from culture after CMV antigen stimulation. The receptors here all came from a human donor in good health (CMV status not recorded). Some clones in this sample may be carry-over from other donors' samples.

This clonotype was recorded a few times. The chain recombines TRBV2 with TRBJ1-2, with D unresolved. V was shortened by 7 bases and J by 2 bases, with 5 bases between the two germline ends. CDR3 size: 11 residues. Germline assignment: CDR1 SNHLY and CDR2 FYNNEI. CDR3 loop: CASKSNYGYTF. The CDR3 DNA is TGTGCCAGCAAATCAAACTATGGCTACACCTTC. The entire variable domain, with the rest obtained from reference TRBV2 and TRBJ1-2, is as follows: EPEVTQTPSHQVTQMGQEVILRCVPISNHLYFYWYRQILGQKVEFLVSFYNNEISEKSEIFDDQFSVERPDGSNFTLKIRSTKLEDSAMYFCASKSNYGYTFGSGTRLTVV.

This clonotype has more than one count but fewer than ten. J is TRBJ1-6 and V is TRBV4-3, with D maybe TRBD1 (5 bases). Trimming shortened V by 1 base and J by 7 bases, and 8 bases separated the two germline ends. CDR3 size: 14 residues. CDR1 is LGHNA and CDR2 is YSLEER in the germline V gene. The chain's CDR3 is CASSQGRENSPLHF. As DNA, the CDR3 is TGCGCCAGCAGCCAAGGCAGGGAAAATTCACCCCTCCACTTT.

This clonotype has a handful of counts. This rearrangement joins TRBV12-3 or TRBV12-4 to TRBJ1-6; D may be TRBD1 (5 bases). V was cut by 6 bases and J by 0 bases, with 12 bases left in between. This CDR3 contains 16 residues. The CDR3 DNA is TGTGCCAGCAGCCCGCTGGGGGGCTCCTATAATTCACCCCTCCACTTT. This sequence encodes CASSPLGGSYNSPLHF.

The V and J genes are TRBV10-3 and TRBJ1-3; a possible D gene is TRBD1 (6 bases). Trimming shortened V by 4 bases and J by 2 bases, and 15 bases separated the two germline ends. Germline CDR1 reads ENHRY; CDR2 reads SYGVKD. The CDR3 runs to 16 residues. As DNA, the CDR3 is TGTGCCATCAGTGGAGTAGGGGGACAACCTGGAAACACCATATATTTT. As protein: CAISGVGGQPGNTIYF.

This clonotype was detected only a few times. The gene calls are TRBV7-2 and TRBJ2-1; possible D gene TRBD2, 5 bases. The CDR3 loop spans 15 amino acids. CDR1 SGHTA and CDR2 FQGNSA come from the germline V gene. The ends were cut back, 4 bases at V and 0 bases at J, with 10 bases in the middle. The CDR3 coding sequence is TGTGCCAGCAGCTCAATGGGGAGCTCCTACAATGAGCAGTTCTTC. Translation gives CASSSMGSSYNEQFF.

The chain is built from TRBV4-1 and TRBJ2-2; D possibly corresponds to TRBD2 (6 bases). With 5 bases removed from V and 2 bases from J, the gap between germline ends came to 12 bases. Germline values: CDR1 MGHRA, CDR2 YSYEKL. The CDR3 is 15 residues long. The CDR3 DNA is TGCGCCAGCAGCGGTGCGGGGTTCAACACCGGGGAGCTGTTTTTT. Its translation is CASSGAGFNTGELFF.

The chain combines TRBV7-6 with TRBJ1-6; D gene unclear. The germline V gene encodes CDR1 SGHVS and CDR2 FNYEAQ. The V end was cut by 0 bases, the J end by 8 bases, with 8 bases between. CDR3 length: 14 amino acids. The CDR3 nucleotides are TGTGCCAGCAGCTTAGCAGGGAGTGATTCACCCCTCCACTTT. It encodes CASSLAGSDSPLHF.

The genes are TRBV15 and TRBJ2-1; maybe TRBD1 (5 bases). The CDR3 covers 15 residues. Deletions cut 5 bases from V and 0 bases from J, with 11 bases between. Germline V gene data show CDR1 as LNHNV and CDR2 as YYDKDF (reference sequence). Here the CDR3 reads CATSPTANSYNEQFF. The CDR3 DNA follows: TGTGCCACCAGCCCGACAGCAAACTCCTACAATGAGCAGTTCTTC.

This clonotype was seen more than once but under ten times. The chain employs TRBV7-9 and TRBJ2-6, with a possible D match to TRBD2 (5 bases). The CDR3 is 17 amino acids. The germline V gene has CDR1 SEHNR and CDR2 FQNEAQ (reference sequence). Between the trimmed V and J ends, which lost 4 bases and 0 bases, there was a span of 13 bases. The CDR3 nucleotides are TGTGCCAGCAGCTCCCTCAGACGGGACTCTGGGGCCAACGTCCTGACTTTC. As protein: CASSSLRRDSGANVLTF. The full variable domain, completed using reference TRBV7-9 and TRBJ2-6, is DTGVSQNPRHKITKRGQNVTFRCDPISEHNRLYWYRQTLGQGPEFLTYFQNEAQLEKSRLLSDRFSAERPKGSFSTLEIQRTEQGDSAMYLCASSSLRRDSGANVLTFGAGSRLTVL.

This clonotype came up many times. The chain recombines TRBV7-8 with TRBJ1-5, with D perhaps TRBD1 (5 bases). In germline, CDR1 is SGHVS, CDR2 FQNEAQ. This CDR3 has 15 residues. The ends were cut back, 5 bases at V and 3 bases at J, with 14 bases in the middle. CDR3 nucleotides: TGTGCCAGCAGCGACGGCCCGGGGCCCAATCAGCCCCAGCATTTT. This encodes CASSDGPGPNQPQHF.

The sample holds a few counts of this clonotype. The gene calls are TRBV11-2 and TRBJ2-3, with D perhaps TRBD2 (5 bases). The CDR3 runs to 13 residues. Per germline, CDR1 SGHAT and CDR2 FQNNGV. Trimming removed 5 bases at V and 3 bases at J, with 9 bases between. This chain's CDR3 is CASSVRRTDTQYF. The CDR3 bases are TGTGCCAGCAGCGTCAGGAGGACAGATACGCAGTATTTT.

Only a few counts were recorded for this clonotype. The chain employs TRBV7-8 and TRBJ2-5; D possibly corresponds to TRBD2 (5 bases). Trimming pared 2 bases from V and 4 bases from J, leaving 8 bases between. The CDR3 contains 13 residues. Germline-derived CDR1 and CDR2 are SGHVS and FQNEAQ. CDR3 amino acids: CASSLIGRETQYF. In DNA, the CDR3 is TGTGCCAGCAGCTTAATTGGGAGAGAGACCCAGTACTTC.

The chain couples TRBV11-2 to TRBJ1-6, with 8 bases fitting TRBD1. The CDR3 is 15 amino acids. The V segment lost 5 bases and the J segment 8 bases; nucleotides outside the gene matches: 8. CDR1 SGHAT and CDR2 FQNNGV come from the germline V gene. The CDR3 nucleotides are TGTGCCAGCAGCGCGAGGACAGGGTTCTATTCACCCCTCCACTTT. It specifies CASSARTGFYSPLHF.

The gene calls are TRBV7-4 and TRBJ1-2, with 12 bases fitting TRBD1. CDR1 SGHVT and CDR2 SQSDAQ come from the germline V gene. The CDR3 has 16 amino acids. Trimming at V came to 5 bases and at J to 5 bases, leaving 9 bases not matched to a gene. The CDR3 spells CASSPPGTGGRYGYTF. In nucleotides, the CDR3 is TGTGCCAGCAGCCCACCCGGGACAGGGGGCCGGTATGGCTACACCTTC. Complete variable domain (other parts from reference TRBV7-4 and TRBJ1-2): GAGVSQSPRYKVAKRGRDVALRCDSISGHVTLYWYRQTLGQGSEVLTYSQSDAQRDKSGRPSGRFSAERPERSVSTLKIQRTEQGDSAVYLCASSPPGTGGRYGYTFGSGTRLTVV.

The CDR3 sequence: CASSHPGTGPIYEQYF. CDR3 nucleotide sequence: TGTGCCAGCAGCCATCCCGGGACAGGGCCTATCTACGAGCAGTACTTC. V gene TRBV7-9 combines with J gene TRBJ2-7; 9 bases align to TRBD1. The CDR3 is 16 amino acids. Unmatched junction bases numbered 11, after V lost 5 bases and J lost 3 bases. Germline V gene data show CDR1 as SEHNR and CDR2 as FQNEAQ (reference sequence).

This clonotype was observed a handful of times. The V call is TRBV11-2, the J call TRBJ1-1; weak D call: TRBD1 (5 bases). The CDR3 is made up of 16 amino acids. Germline loops: CDR1 SGHAT, CDR2 FQNNGV. Trimming shortened V by 8 bases and J by 0 bases, and 19 bases separated the two germline ends. CDR3 coding DNA: TGTGCCAGCTCTCTGGAGGGGACCTATATGAACACTGAAGCTTTCTTT. Translating it yields CASSLEGTYMNTEAFF.

This clonotype came up a few times. This sequence joins TRBV12-3 or TRBV12-4 and TRBJ1-2; TRBD1 matches 8 bases. After removal of 6 bases from V and 6 bases from J, the junction contained 9 bases not matched to a gene. The CDR3 loop spans 14 amino acids. The CDR3 loop is CASSPPGGPNGYTF. CDR3 nucleotides: TGTGCCAGCAGCCCCCCAGGGGGCCCCAATGGCTACACCTTC.

Notes on this clonotype: It may be a read error: a sequence one base away is much more abundant. The chain joins TRBV7-2 to TRBJ2-5; 7 bases align to TRBD2. This CDR3 is built from 16 residues. Germline values: CDR1 SGHTA, CDR2 FQGNSA. This CDR3 is CASILGWGGGRETQDF. CDR3 coding DNA: TGTGCCAGCATCCTAGGCTGGGGCGGGGGTAGGGAGACCCAGGACTTC.

This clonotype was observed a few times. The rearrangement uses TRBV28 and TRBJ1-1; unclear D gene. The germline V gene has CDR1 MDHEN and CDR2 SYDVKM. The CDR3 has 15 residues. With 3 bases removed from V and 1 base from J, the gap between germline ends came to 12 bases. Here the CDR3 DNA reads TGTGCCAGCAGTTTTCTTTTCGGGAAGAACACTGAAGCTTTCTTT. Translation gives CASSFLFGKNTEAFF.

Only a few counts were recorded for this clonotype. The V and J genes are TRBV6-1 and TRBJ2-7; 9 bases align to TRBD1. The CDR3 extends over 13 amino acids. Losses at the gene ends were 10 bases for V and 3 bases for J; bases not matched to a gene: 7. Germline CDR1 reads MNHNS; CDR2 reads SASEGT. The CDR3 region is CATRDRALYEQYF. Here the CDR3 DNA reads TGTGCCACCCGGGACAGGGCACTCTACGAGCAGTACTTC.

The chain recombines TRBV6-5 with TRBJ2-7; TRBD1 matches 9 bases. V lost 0 bases, J lost 0 bases, and 3 bases stayed unmatched. Germline loops: CDR1 MNHEY, CDR2 SVGAGI. CDR3 length equals 16 residues. The CDR3 here is CASSYSWTGDSYEQYF. CDR3 DNA sequence: TGTGCCAGCAGTTACTCTTGGACAGGGGACTCCTACGAGCAGTACTTC.

The chain uses TRBV5-6 and TRBJ2-7; weak D call: TRBD2 (6 bases). Germline CDR1 is SGHDT and CDR2 is YYEEEE. CDR3 length equals 16 residues. V was cut by 4 bases and J by 0 bases, with 17 bases left in between. The DNA of the CDR3 is TGTGCCAGCAGCGGACCTACGGCGGGAAGCTCCTACGAGCAGTACTTC. Translating gives CASSGPTAGSSYEQYF.

This clonotype has just a few counts. V is TRBV6-1 and J is TRBJ1-1, with D hard to call. V gave up 1 base and J gave up 3 bases, with 9 bases separating them. There are 14 residues in the CDR3. Germline lookup yields CDR1 MNHNS and CDR2 SASEGT. The DNA for the CDR3 is TGTGCCAGCAGTGAAGAAGGTGCCTACACTGAAGCTTTCTTT. Protein sequence: CASSEEGAYTEAFF.

V gene TRBV2 combines with J gene TRBJ1-5, with D unclear. Per the germline V gene, CDR1 is SNHLY and CDR2 is FYNNEI. The CDR3 is 12 residues long. V lost 2 bases and J lost 4, with 3 bases in between. The chain's CDR3 is CASSEINQPQHF. CDR3 coding DNA: TGTGCCAGCAGTGAAATAAATCAGCCCCAGCATTTT.

This clonotype was seen only a few times. The chain is built from TRBV12-3 or TRBV12-4 and TRBJ2-7; D call uncertain. V was pared by 6 bases and J by 6 bases, with 12 bases between. The CDR3 is made up of 12 amino acids. In DNA form, the CDR3 reads TGTGCCAGCAGCACCGCTGCCGGCGAGCAGTACGTC. The encoded protein is CASSTAAGEQYV.

The CDR3, as DNA: TGTGCCAGCAGTCGTCGCCGGGACAGGGGCGCACCCGGGGAGCTGTTTTTT. Its protein is CASSRRRDRGAPGELFF. This chain connects TRBV12-3 or TRBV12-4 to TRBJ2-2; 10 bases are shared with TRBD1. The CDR3 consists of 17 residues. J gave up 6 bases and V 5 bases, and 12 bases lay outside the gene matches.

This chain joins TRBV6-1 and TRBJ1-5, with D unresolved. The CDR3 sequence is 14 residues long. Trimming shortened V by 7 bases and J by 2 bases, and 12 bases separated the two germline ends. Germline CDR1 MNHNS, CDR2 SASEGT. CDR3 protein: CASIYAAGNQPQHF. The CDR3 nucleotides are TGTGCCAGCATCTATGCAGCAGGCAATCAGCCCCAGCATTTT.

The chain uses TRBV6-1 and TRBJ1-1; the D gene is possibly TRBD1 (5 bases). The germline V gene encodes CDR1 MNHNS and CDR2 SASEGT. This CDR3 comprises 16 residues. V lost 4 bases and J lost 1, with 16 bases in between. This chain's CDR3 is CASSADRYLSNTEAFF. The CDR3 nucleotides read TGTGCCAGCAGTGCTGACAGATACCTCTCGAACACTGAAGCTTTCTTT.

This chain connects TRBV5-4 to TRBJ2-3; 8 bases are a match to TRBD2. Germline assignment: CDR1 SGHNT and CDR2 YYREEE (reference sequence). The trim removed 3 bases at V and 4 bases at J, leaving 7 bases unmatched. This CDR3 is built from 15 residues. The CDR3 DNA reads TGTGCCAGCAGCTCGCCAGCGGGGGTGGCAGATACGCAGTATTTT. As protein: CASSSPAGVADTQYF.

This clonotype has a count of ten or more. The chain uses TRBV7-2 and TRBJ1-4; D is unclear. The germline CDR1 and CDR2 sequences are SGHTA and FQGNSA. The CDR3 runs to 15 residues. V was pared by 2 bases and J by 0 bases, with 7 bases between. This CDR3 reads CASSLSTATNEKLFF. DNA of the CDR3: TGTGCCAGCAGCTTAAGCACAGCAACTAATGAAAAACTGTTTTTT. The full variable domain, in which reference TRBV7-2 and TRBJ1-4 provide the parts outside the CDR3, is GAGVSQSPSNKVTEKGKDVELRCDPISGHTALYWYRQSLGQGLEFLIYFQGNSAPDKSGLPSDRFSAERTGGSVSTLTIQRTQQEDSAVYLCASSLSTATNEKLFFGSGTQLSVL.